This T cell receptor beta chain stems from a study of long-term antiretroviral therapy in people with HIV. Overall study results and limits: Following ART, diversity rose but still fell short of transplant donor controls.

In the case of this clone: Antigen unknown.

With survey level as its setting, the immunoSEQ assay was v3.0. TCRdb keeps only in-frame clones here, not all; method: immunoSEQ multiplex PCR. This table holds about 40,000 clones, 86% found once. The CDR3 totals 15 residues. The V and J ends lost 3 bases and 1 base respectively, with 12 bases between them. The germline gives CDR1 LNHDA, CDR2 SQIVND (reference sequence). Every single participant having HIV got treatment inside the United States. Samples held about 0.95-11 million cryopreserved PBMC, and DNA extraction followed. J is TRBJ1-1 and V is TRBV19, with D uncertain. Source: unsorted PBMCs, taken 1.2 years after starting antiretroviral therapy. This TCR was recovered from a woman in her fifties or sixties with HIV. CDR3 in amino acids: CASSINSQSNTEAFF. The CDR3 region has the DNA TGTGCCAGTAGTATTAACTCACAGTCGAACACTGAAGCTTTCTTT.